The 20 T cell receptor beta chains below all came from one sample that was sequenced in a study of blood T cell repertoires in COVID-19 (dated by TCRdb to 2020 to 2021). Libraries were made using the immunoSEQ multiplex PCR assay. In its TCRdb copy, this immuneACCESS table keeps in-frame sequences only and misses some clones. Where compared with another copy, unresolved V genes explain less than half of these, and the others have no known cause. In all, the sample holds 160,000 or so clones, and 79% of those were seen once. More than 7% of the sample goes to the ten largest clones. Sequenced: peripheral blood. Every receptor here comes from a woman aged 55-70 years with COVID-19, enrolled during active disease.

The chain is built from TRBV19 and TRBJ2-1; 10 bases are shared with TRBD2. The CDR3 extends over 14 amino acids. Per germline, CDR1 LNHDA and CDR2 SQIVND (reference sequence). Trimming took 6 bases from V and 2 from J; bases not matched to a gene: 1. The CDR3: CASRLAGPYNEQFF. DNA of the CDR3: TGTGCCAGTAGACTAGCGGGGCCCTACAATGAGCAGTTCTTC.

CDR3 coding DNA: TGTGCCAGCAGCCTGGGACAGGTACGAGAGACCCAGTACTTC. Translated: CASSLGQVRETQYF. The chain employs TRBV11-2 and TRBJ2-5, with 8 positions matching TRBD1. The germline V gene encodes CDR1 SGHAT and CDR2 FQNNGV. The CDR3 is 14 amino acids. J lost 4 bases, V lost 5 bases, and 6 bases had no gene match.

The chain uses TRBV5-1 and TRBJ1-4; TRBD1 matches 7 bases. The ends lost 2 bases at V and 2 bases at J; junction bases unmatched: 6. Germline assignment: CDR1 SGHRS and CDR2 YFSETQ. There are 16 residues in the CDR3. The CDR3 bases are TGCGCCAGCAGCTTTCGACAGGGTATTACTAATGAAAAACTGTTTTTT. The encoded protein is CASSFRQGITNEKLFF.

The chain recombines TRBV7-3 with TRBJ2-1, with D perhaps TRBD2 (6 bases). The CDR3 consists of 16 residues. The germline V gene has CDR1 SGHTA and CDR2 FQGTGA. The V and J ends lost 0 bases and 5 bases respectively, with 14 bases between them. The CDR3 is CASSLTPLAYNNEQFF. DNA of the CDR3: TGTGCCAGCAGCTTAACACCACTAGCTTACAACAATGAGCAGTTCTTC.

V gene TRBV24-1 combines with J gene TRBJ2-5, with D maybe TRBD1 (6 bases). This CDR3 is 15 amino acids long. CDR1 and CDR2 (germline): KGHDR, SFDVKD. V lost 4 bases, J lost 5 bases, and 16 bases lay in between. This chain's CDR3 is CATSDRPGQGETQYF. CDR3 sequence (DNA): TGTGCCACCAGTGACCGCCCAGGGCAGGGGGAGACCCAGTACTTC.

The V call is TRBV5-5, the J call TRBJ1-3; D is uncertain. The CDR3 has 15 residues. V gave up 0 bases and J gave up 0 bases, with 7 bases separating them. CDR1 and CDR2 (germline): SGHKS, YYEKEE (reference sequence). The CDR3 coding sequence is TGTGCCAGCAGCTTGGGACTCAACTCTGGAAACACCATATATTTT. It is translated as CASSLGLNSGNTIYF.

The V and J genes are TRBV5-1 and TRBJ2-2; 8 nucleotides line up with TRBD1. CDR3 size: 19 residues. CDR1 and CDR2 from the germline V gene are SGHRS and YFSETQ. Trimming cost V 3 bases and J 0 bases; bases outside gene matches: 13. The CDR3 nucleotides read TGCGCCAGCAGCTCCCACTCACTAATGGACAGGGCGAACACCGGGGAGCTGTTTTTT. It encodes CASSSHSLMDRANTGELFF. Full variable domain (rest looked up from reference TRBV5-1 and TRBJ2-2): KAGVTQTPRYLIKTRGQQVTLSCSPISGHRSVSWYQQTPGQGLQFLFEYFSETQRNKGNFPGRFSGRQFSNSRSEMNVSTLELGDSALYLCASSSHSLMDRANTGELFFGEGSRLTVL.

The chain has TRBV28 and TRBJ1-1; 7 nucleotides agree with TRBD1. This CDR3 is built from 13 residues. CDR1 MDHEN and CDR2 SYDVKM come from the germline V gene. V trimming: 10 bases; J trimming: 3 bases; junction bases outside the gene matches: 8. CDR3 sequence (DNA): TGTGCCATTAGAGGACAGGTCTACACTGAAGCTTTCTTT. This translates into CAIRGQVYTEAFF.

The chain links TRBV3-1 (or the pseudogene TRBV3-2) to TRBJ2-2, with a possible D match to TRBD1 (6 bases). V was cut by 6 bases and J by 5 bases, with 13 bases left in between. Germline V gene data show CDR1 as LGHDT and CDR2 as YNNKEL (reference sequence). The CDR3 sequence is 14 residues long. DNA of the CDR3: TGTGCCAGCAGTTCCGGGACACTTACCGGGGAGCTGTTTTTT. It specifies CASSSGTLTGELFF.

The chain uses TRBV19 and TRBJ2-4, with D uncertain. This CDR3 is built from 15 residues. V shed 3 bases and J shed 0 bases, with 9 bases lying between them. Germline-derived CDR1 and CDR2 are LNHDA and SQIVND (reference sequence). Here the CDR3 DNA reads TGTGCCAGTAGTATCGCCGGTGTAGCCAAAAACATTCAGTACTTC. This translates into CASSIAGVAKNIQYF.

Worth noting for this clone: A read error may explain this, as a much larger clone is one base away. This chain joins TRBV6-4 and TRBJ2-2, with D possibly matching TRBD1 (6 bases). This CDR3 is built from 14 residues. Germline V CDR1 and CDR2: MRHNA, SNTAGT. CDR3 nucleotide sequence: TGTGTCAGCAGTGATACAGGGCCCACCGGGGAGCTGTTTTTT. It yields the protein CVSSDTGPTGELFF.

The CDR3 nucleotides read TGTGCCAGCAGACCCCGGACAGGGAGTCAGCCCCAGCATTTT. It specifies CASRPRTGSQPQHF. The rearrangement links TRBV2 to TRBJ1-5; 8 bases map to TRBD1. The germline gives CDR1 SNHLY, CDR2 FYNNEI. V was pared by 6 bases and J by 6 bases, with 7 bases of the junction left unmatched. The CDR3 runs 14 residues.

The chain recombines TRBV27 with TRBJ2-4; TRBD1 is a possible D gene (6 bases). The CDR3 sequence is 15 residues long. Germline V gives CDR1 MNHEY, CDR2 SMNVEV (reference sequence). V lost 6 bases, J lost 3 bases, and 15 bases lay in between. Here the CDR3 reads CASRGYRVGKNIQYF. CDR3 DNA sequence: TGTGCCAGCAGGGGGTACAGGGTCGGCAAAAACATTCAGTACTTC.

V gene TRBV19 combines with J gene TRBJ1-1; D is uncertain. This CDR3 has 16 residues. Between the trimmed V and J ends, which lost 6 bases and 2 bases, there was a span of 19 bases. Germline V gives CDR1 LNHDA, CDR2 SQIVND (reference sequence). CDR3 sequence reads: CASSPGGRPSNTEAFF. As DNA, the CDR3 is TGTGCCAGTAGCCCTGGCGGGCGGCCATCAAACACTGAAGCTTTCTTT.

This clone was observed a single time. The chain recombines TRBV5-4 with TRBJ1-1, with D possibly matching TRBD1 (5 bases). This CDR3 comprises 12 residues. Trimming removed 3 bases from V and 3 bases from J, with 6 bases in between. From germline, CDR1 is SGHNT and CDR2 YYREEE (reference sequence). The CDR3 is CASSWGDTEAFF. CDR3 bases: TGTGCCAGCAGCTGGGGGGACACTGAAGCTTTCTTT.

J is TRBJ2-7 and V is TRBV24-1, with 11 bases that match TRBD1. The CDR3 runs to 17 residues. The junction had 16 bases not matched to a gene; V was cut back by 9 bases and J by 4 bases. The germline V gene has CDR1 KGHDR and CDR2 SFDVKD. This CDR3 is CATRPNAPRDRGYEQYV. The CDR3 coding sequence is TGTGCCACCCGCCCCAACGCCCCCCGGGACAGGGGGTACGAGCAGTACGTC.

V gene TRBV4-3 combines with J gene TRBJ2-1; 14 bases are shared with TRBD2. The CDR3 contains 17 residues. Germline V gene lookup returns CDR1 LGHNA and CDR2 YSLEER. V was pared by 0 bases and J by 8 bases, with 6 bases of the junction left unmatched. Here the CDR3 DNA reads TGCGCCAGCAGCCAAGATGGGACTAGCGGGAGTTTCGATGAGCAGTTCTTC. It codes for CASSQDGTSGSFDEQFF.

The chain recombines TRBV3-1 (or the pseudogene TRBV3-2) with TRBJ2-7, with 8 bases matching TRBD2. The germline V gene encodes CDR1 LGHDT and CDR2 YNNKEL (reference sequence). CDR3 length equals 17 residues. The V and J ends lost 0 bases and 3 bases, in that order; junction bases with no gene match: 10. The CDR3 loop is CASSQDGVLREGYEQYF. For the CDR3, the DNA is TGTGCCAGCAGCCAAGATGGGGTTTTACGGGAGGGCTACGAGCAGTACTTC.

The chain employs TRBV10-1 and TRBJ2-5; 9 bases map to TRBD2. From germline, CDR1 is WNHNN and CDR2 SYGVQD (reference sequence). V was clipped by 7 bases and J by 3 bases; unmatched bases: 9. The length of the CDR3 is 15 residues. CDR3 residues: CASKLGIAGEETQYF. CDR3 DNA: TGCGCCAGCAAACTCGGAATAGCGGGAGAAGAGACCCAGTACTTC.

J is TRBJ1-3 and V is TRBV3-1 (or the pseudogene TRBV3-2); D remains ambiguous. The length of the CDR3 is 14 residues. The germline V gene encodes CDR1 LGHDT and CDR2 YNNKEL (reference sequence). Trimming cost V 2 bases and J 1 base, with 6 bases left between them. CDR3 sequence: CASSQPSSGNTIYF. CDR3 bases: TGTGCCAGCAGCCAACCCAGTTCTGGAAACACCATATATTTT.